The 9 T cell receptor beta chains reported below all come from one sample, sequenced in a study of blood T cells in healthy people across ages. PCR was performed a second time for about 6 to 11 cycles using a sample-barcoded 5' primer and a J-beta primer mix. TCRdb reprocessed the 5' RACE reads via MiXCR and lists one record per CDR3 protein. The table has fewer than 2,000,000 distinct CDR3 sequences, roughly 32% seen once. The sample was blood. The receptors originated from a woman aged 25 to 45 in good health.

This clonotype was picked up a small number of times. The chain uses TRBV7-9 and TRBJ2-1; the match to TRBD2 covers 11 bases. CDR3 size: 15 residues. Germline assignment: CDR1 SEHNR and CDR2 FQNEAQ (reference sequence). J was trimmed by 13 bases and V by 7 bases; bases with no gene match: 15. CDR3 DNA sequence: TGTGCCAGCACCACGACTAGCGGGGTTCAAGAGACCCAGTTCTTC. Protein: CASTTTSGVQETQFF.

This chain links TRBV7-9 with TRBJ1-2; D not certain. Trimming took off 2 bases at V and 6 bases at J, with 10 bases between the two ends. There are 13 residues in the CDR3. The germline V gene has CDR1 SEHNR and CDR2 FQNEAQ (reference sequence). CDR3 amino acids: CASSLNGLDGYTF. For the CDR3, the DNA is TGTGCCAGCAGCTTAAACGGGCTGGATGGCTACACCTTC.

J is TRBJ2-3 and V is TRBV9; D not resolved. Trimming removed 0 bases from V and 3 bases from J, with 11 bases in between. The CDR3 has 15 residues. Germline CDR1 is SGDLS and CDR2 is YYNGEE. The CDR3 loop reads CASSVGRSRTDTQYF. CDR3 sequence (DNA): TGTGCCAGCAGCGTAGGAAGGTCGAGAACAGATACGCAGTATTTT. Combining the CDR3 with reference TRBV9 and TRBJ2-3 gives the whole variable domain DSGVTQTPKHLITATGQRVTLRCSPRSGDLSVYWYQQSLDQGLQFLIQYYNGEERAKGNILERFSAQQFPDLHSELNLSSLELGDSALYFCASSVGRSRTDTQYFGPGTRLTVL.

This clonotype came up a few times. DNA of the CDR3: TGTGCCAGCAGTGTGTCTAGGTCTTACAATGAGCAGTTCTTC. This codes for CASSVSRSYNEQFF. J is TRBJ2-1 and V is TRBV2, with D unclear. The germline V gene has CDR1 SNHLY and CDR2 FYNNEI. The CDR3 loop spans 14 amino acids. V lost 4 bases to trimming and J lost 4 bases, with 11 bases between them.

This clonotype was counted between two and nine times. CDR3 sequence: CASSVGYTYNEQFF. The CDR3 nucleotides read TGTGCCAGCAGCGTAGGGTATACCTACAATGAGCAGTTCTTC. The V and J genes are TRBV9 and TRBJ2-1; unclear D gene. V lost 0 bases to trimming and J lost 2 bases, with 6 bases between them. The CDR3 is made up of 14 amino acids. The germline V gene has CDR1 SGDLS and CDR2 YYNGEE.

In nucleotides, the CDR3 is TGTGCCAGCAGCTTAGCAGCAGGTTCCCCCTACGAGCAGTACTTC. Encoded protein: CASSLAAGSPYEQYF. The chain joins TRBV7-9 to TRBJ2-7, with D unresolved. CDR3 length equals 15 residues. Trimming left V 0 bases short and J 2 bases short, with 11 bases between. Per the germline V gene, CDR1 is SEHNR and CDR2 is FQNEAQ (reference sequence). The variable domain in full, completed from reference TRBV7-9 and TRBJ2-7, reads DTGVSQNPRHKITKRGQNVTFRCDPISEHNRLYWYRQTLGQGPEFLTYFQNEAQLEKSRLLSDRFSAERPKGSFSTLEIQRTEQGDSAMYLCASSLAAGSPYEQYFGPGTRLTVT.

The chain links TRBV28 to TRBJ2-7; D call uncertain. The CDR3 contains 13 residues. Germline V gene sequence: CDR1 MDHEN, CDR2 SYDVKM. Trimming cost V 7 bases and J 2 bases, with 12 bases left between them. Here the CDR3 reads CASTLDTTYEQYF. The DNA of the CDR3 is TGTGCCAGCACCCTCGACACAACCTACGAGCAGTACTTC.

Details on this clonotype: Germline and junction disagree at one end, which may indicate a read error. The J gene is TRBJ2-1, the V gene TRBV4-1; TRBD1 matches at 10 bases. Germline assignment: CDR1 MGHRA and CDR2 YSYEKL. The CDR3 is 15 amino acids. CDR3 DNA: TGCGCCGGCAGCCCCGGGACAGGGGATTACAATGAGCAGTTCTTC. Translating it yields CAGSPGTGDYNEQFF.

The gene calls are TRBV11-2 and TRBJ2-7, with 8 bases aligning to TRBD2. V lost 5 bases, J lost 2 bases, and 8 bases stayed unmatched. Germline CDR1 is SGHAT and CDR2 is FQNNGV. This CDR3 contains 15 residues. The CDR3 protein is CASSPTSAGAYEQYF. The CDR3 coding sequence is TGTGCCAGCAGCCCGACTAGCGCGGGGGCCTACGAGCAGTACTTC.